A selection of T cell receptor beta chains follows, all from one sample in a study of cytomegalovirus exposure and HLA in healthy donors. Some clones are missing from TCRdb's copy, which holds only in-frame ones; the method was immunoSEQ multiplex PCR. The repertoire has over 150,000 clones, around 77% of them found once; the top ten carry less than 4.5%. Sequencing input: PBMCs. These TCRs come from a man aged 25-45 years in good health and CMV-seropositive. CDR3s include the opening cysteine and the closing phenylalanine or tryptophan. D genes are given only for firm matches. Size tells how often a clone was seen (once, few, many) or the class of an expanded clone, and some rows leave it out.

TRBV5-1,TRBJ2-1,.,TRBD2,CASSLGTSGGLSYNEQFF,TGCGCCAGCAGCTTGGGGACTAGCGGGGGGCTCTCCTACAATGAGCAGTTCTTC
TRBV27,TRBJ1-5,.,.,CASSLYGYQVQPQHF,TGTGCCAGCAGTTTATACGGTTACCAGGTTCAGCCCCAGCATTTT
TRBV5-4,TRBJ2-2,.,.,CASSQGNTGELFF,TGTGCCAGCAGCCAGGGCAACACCGGGGAGCTGTTTTTT
TRBV18,TRBJ2-2,.,TRBD1,CASSPITGVTGELFF,TGTGCCAGCTCACCAATCACAGGGGTTACCGGGGAGCTGTTTTTT
TRBV15,TRBJ2-7,.,TRBD1,CATSRLRDRVNEQYF,TGTGCCACCAGCAGGCTTAGGGACAGGGTAAACGAGCAGTACTTC
TRBV28,TRBJ2-7,.,.,CASVRTDSYEQYF,TGTGCCAGCGTAAGGACAGACTCCTACGAGCAGTACTTC
TRBV6-6,TRBJ2-1,.,.,CASRAGQRASEQFF,TGTGCCAGCAGGGCGGGACAGAGGGCCAGTGAGCAGTTCTTC
TRBV6-5,TRBJ2-1,once,TRBD1,CASSYSGGAYNEQFF,TGTGCCAGCAGTTACTCAGGGGGCGCCTACAATGAGCAGTTCTTC
TRBV10-2,TRBJ1-1,.,.,CASTQDRNTEAFF,TGCGCCAGCACGCAAGACAGGAACACTGAAGCTTTCTTT
TRBV6-1,TRBJ2-3,.,.,CASSVYWSTDTQYF,TGTGCCAGCAGTGTATACTGGAGCACAGATACGCAGTATTTT
TRBV7-9,TRBJ2-3,.,.,CASSLDSWDTDTQYF,TGTGCCAGCAGCTTGGACAGTTGGGACACAGATACGCAGTATTTT
TRBV28,TRBJ1-6,once,.,CATKPRRVSPLHF,TGTGCCACCAAACCAAGGAGAGTATCACCCCTCCACTTT
TRBV5-4,TRBJ1-1,.,TRBD1,CASSSTGGTEAFF,TGTGCCAGCAGCTCCACAGGGGGGACTGAAGCTTTCTTT
TRBV2,TRBJ2-6,once,.,CASRGTGANVLTF,TGTGCCAGCAGAGGGACAGGGGCCAACGTCCTGACTTTC
TRBV7-2,TRBJ2-3,.,.,CASSRYTDTQYF,TGTGCCAGCAGCCGTTACACAGATACGCAGTATTTT
TRBV5-1,TRBJ2-3,few,.,CASSLTDSSTDTQYF,TGCGCCAGCAGCTTAACAGATTCTAGCACAGATACGCAGTATTTT
TRBV10-3,TRBJ1-2,.,.,CAISLQGNYGYTF,TGTGCCATCAGCCTACAGGGTAACTATGGCTACACCTTC
TRBV6-5,TRBJ2-7,.,TRBD1,CASRPGTGSSYEQYF,TGTGCCAGCAGACCCGGGACAGGCAGCTCCTACGAGCAGTACTTC
TRBV5-6,TRBJ2-7,.,.,CASSPPGTTTYEQYF,TGTGCCAGCAGCCCCCCGGGAACCACTACCTACGAGCAGTACTTC
TRBV4-1,TRBJ2-3,.,.,CASSPFLRDTDTQYF,TGCGCCAGCAGCCCTTTCCTCAGGGACACAGATACGCAGTATTTT
TRBV4-1,TRBJ2-7,.,TRBD2,CASSQIPAGSYEQYF,TGCGCCAGCAGCCAGATTCCAGCGGGGTCCTACGAGCAGTACTTC
TRBV21-1,TRBJ1-5,.,.,CASSKDCDRGHQPQHF,TGTGCCAGCAGCAAGGATTGCGACAGGGGGCATCAGCCCCAGCATTTT
TRBV7-3,TRBJ2-3,.,.,CASSPNPRDTQYF,TGTGCCAGCAGCCCGAACCCACGGGATACGCAGTATTTT
TRBV9,TRBJ2-5,.,.,CASSAGTQGVTQYF,TGTGCCAGCAGCGCCGGGACTCAAGGAGTGACCCAGTACTTC
TRBV11-2,TRBJ2-2,few,.,CASSRNTGELFF,TGTGCCAGCAGCCGTAACACCGGGGAGCTGTTTTTT
TRBV10-3,TRBJ1-5,few,TRBD1,CAISENPTGGNQPQHF,TGTGCCATCAGCGAAAACCCGACAGGGGGCAATCAGCCCCAGCATTTT
TRBV7-2,TRBJ2-1,few,TRBD1,CASSSDRVTNEQFF,TGTGCCAGCAGCTCGGACAGGGTAACGAATGAGCAGTTCTTC
TRBV15,TRBJ2-7,once,TRBD2,CATSRDGTSSREQYF,TGTGCCACCAGCAGAGATGGGACTAGCTCTCGAGAGCAGTACTTC
TRBV6-6,TRBJ2-7,.,TRBD1,CASSYDRTGAYEQYF,TGTGCCAGCAGTTACGACAGGACAGGGGCCTACGAGCAGTACTTC
TRBV4-3,TRBJ2-2,once,TRBD2,CASSPRTSDTGELFF,TGCGCCAGCAGCCCACGGACTAGCGACACCGGGGAGCTGTTTTTT
TRBV29-1,TRBJ2-7,.,.,CSVVYSYSYEQYF,TGCAGCGTTGTGTACAGTTACTCCTACGAGCAGTACTTC
TRBV4-1,TRBJ2-4,.,TRBD1,CASSRDDRGFGNIQYF,TGCGCCAGCAGCCGGGACGACAGGGGTTTCGGAAACATTCAGTACTTC
TRBV5-1,TRBJ2-5,.,.,CASSLGVRGERETQYF,TGCGCCAGCAGCTTGGGGGTCAGGGGGGAGAGAGAGACCCAGTACTTC